The 21 T cell receptor beta chains reported below all come from one sample, sequenced in a study of CD8+CD57+ T cells in acquired aplastic anemia. CD8+CD57+ cell expansion had been shown by flow cytometry in patients chosen for sequencing. Genomic DNA served as template for TCR beta VDJ and CDR3 profiling. TCRdb reanalysed the reads using MiXCR and keeps one entry per CDR3 protein. The table records 210,000 or so distinct CDR3 sequences, about half of them present only once. Sequencing was performed on sorted CD4+, CD8+, or CD8+CD57+ T cells (not recorded which) from PBMCs. The source is a human donor with aplastic anemia.

This clonotype came up many times. This sequence joins TRBV20-1 and TRBJ1-6; 9 nucleotides align to TRBD1. The germline CDR1 and CDR2 sequences are DFQATT and SNEGSKA (reference sequence). The CDR3 covers 15 residues. V shed 3 bases, J shed 8 bases, and the junction held 8 bases outside the gene matches. The chain's CDR3 is CSARRPGQGDSPLHF. As DNA, the CDR3 is TGCAGTGCTAGGAGACCGGGACAGGGCGATTCACCCCTCCACTTT.

The V call is TRBV5-4, the J call TRBJ2-1; the D is unclear. The V end was cut by 0 bases, the J end by 10 bases, with 11 bases between. The length of the CDR3 is 13 residues. CDR1 is SGHNT, CDR2 YYREEE, per germline (reference sequence). The CDR3 sequence: CASSLGALREQFF. In nucleotides, the CDR3 is TGTGCCAGCAGCTTGGGGGCCCTAAGGGAGCAGTTCTTC.

This clonotype was observed many times. The chain has TRBV28 and TRBJ2-7, with 9 bases lining up with TRBD1. The CDR3 length is 14 residues. Looked up from germline, CDR1 is MDHEN and CDR2 is SYDVKM. V shed 6 bases and J 4 bases; nucleotides not matched to a gene: 7. CDR3 sequence (DNA): TGTGCCAGCAGCGTACCGGGACAGGGATACGAGCAGTACTTC. Its translation is CASSVPGQGYEQYF.

This clonotype was seen many times. The DNA of the CDR3 is TGTGCCATCGGCCTCTCGGGACAGGGGGCCAACGTCCTGACTTTC. Translation: CAIGLSGQGANVLTF. V is TRBV6-5 and J is TRBJ2-6, with 7 nucleotides matching TRBD1. CDR1 and CDR2 from the germline V gene are MNHEY and SVGAGI. V lost 10 bases and J lost 4; bases outside the gene matches: 10. This CDR3 has 15 residues.

The genes are TRBV5-4 and TRBJ2-7; D remains unclear. V lost 3 bases, J lost 4 bases, and 11 bases lay in between. Germline-derived CDR1 and CDR2 are SGHNT and YYREEE (reference sequence). The CDR3 is made up of 13 amino acids. CDR3 sequence reads: CASSSHPQYEQYF. Here the CDR3 DNA reads TGTGCCAGCAGCTCACATCCCCAATACGAGCAGTACTTC.

The chain combines TRBV19 with TRBJ2-7; D not certain. Trimming took off 10 bases at V and 2 bases at J, with 15 bases between the two ends. The CDR3 covers 13 residues. The V gene's germline CDR1 is LNHDA and CDR2 SQIVND (reference sequence). The CDR3 DNA is TGTGCCACCAAATCAAGGAGCACCTACGAGCAGTACTTC. The encoded protein is CATKSRSTYEQYF.

In this sample, this clonotype turned up many times. The chain carries TRBV7-6 and TRBJ2-7; tentative D call: TRBD2 (5 bases). Germline V gives CDR1 SGHVS, CDR2 FNYEAQ. The V and J ends lost 5 bases and 1 base respectively, with 15 bases between them. This CDR3 spans 15 amino acids. CDR3 residues: CASSPRLSQSYEQYF. The DNA of the CDR3 is TGTGCCAGCAGCCCCCGACTATCCCAATCCTACGAGCAGTACTTC.

This chain joins TRBV20-1 and TRBJ1-4; 7 bases line up with TRBD1. The CDR3 spans 14 residues. The V gene end was trimmed by 3 bases and the J gene end by 8 bases; junction bases not matched to a gene: 9. The germline V gene has CDR1 DFQATT and CDR2 SNEGSKA (reference sequence). CDR3 loop: CSARPGQRPEKLFF. The CDR3 nucleotides are TGCAGTGCTAGGCCGGGACAGCGACCGGAAAAACTGTTTTTT.

This clonotype was detected many times. V gene TRBV19 combines with J gene TRBJ1-1; 10 bases map to TRBD1. V was pared by 4 bases and J by 7 bases, with 9 bases of the junction left unmatched. Germline V lookup: CDR1 LNHDA, CDR2 SQIVND (reference sequence). CDR3 length equals 15 residues. CDR3 region: CASSSDRGRGNEAFF. In DNA, the CDR3 is TGTGCCAGTAGTAGTGACAGGGGGCGAGGTAATGAAGCTTTCTTT.

This chain links TRBV9 with TRBJ1-6, with D hard to call. Germline-derived CDR1 and CDR2 are SGDLS and YYNGEE. V lost 4 bases and J lost 10, with 18 bases in between. There are 15 residues in the CDR3. CDR3 sequence reads: CASSISPDGGSPLHF. The CDR3 coding sequence is TGTGCCAGCAGCATCAGTCCGGACGGTGGATCACCCCTCCACTTT.

This clonotype was observed once. J is TRBJ1-1 and V is TRBV6-5; the match to TRBD1 covers 8 bases. Germline V lookup: CDR1 MNHEY, CDR2 SVGAGI. The CDR3 sequence is 19 residues long. With V trimmed by 5 bases and J by 4 bases, 21 bases remained unmatched. The DNA for the CDR3 is TGTGCCAGCAGTCCTCCTTCAGGGGGCGCAACGGGGCTGAGCACTGAAGCTTTCTTT. This translates into CASSPPSGGATGLSTEAFF.

There are many counts of this clonotype. The rearrangement joins TRBV4-2 to TRBJ2-7; D tentatively reads TRBD1 or TRBD2 (5 bases each). Trimming removed 1 base at V and 2 bases at J, with 9 bases between. The CDR3 consists of 14 residues. Germline V CDR1 and CDR2: LGHNA, YNFKEQ. For the CDR3, the DNA is TGTGCCAGCAGCCAAGCCGGGGACCCCTACGAGCAGTACTTC. It encodes CASSQAGDPYEQYF.

The chain has TRBV2 and TRBJ2-7; TRBD1 or TRBD2 may be the D gene (6 bases each). Germline values: CDR1 SNHLY, CDR2 FYNNEI. The CDR3 contains 16 residues. Trimming removed 5 bases at V and 4 bases at J, with 21 bases between. CDR3 nucleotides: TGTGCCAGCAGTTTTCCCAGGGCCGGAGGGGGGTACGAGCAGTACTTC. Its translation is CASSFPRAGGGYEQYF. Full variable domain (rest looked up from reference TRBV2 and TRBJ2-7): EPEVTQTPSHQVTQMGQEVILRCVPISNHLYFYWYRQILGQKVEFLVSFYNNEISEKSEIFDDQFSVERPDGSNFTLKIRSTKLEDSAMYFCASSFPRAGGGYEQYFGPGTRLTVT.

The rearrangement joins TRBV7-2 to TRBJ1-2; 8 nucleotides line up with TRBD1. J gave up 7 bases and V 0 bases, and 4 bases lay outside the gene matches. The germline CDR1 and CDR2 sequences are SGHTA and FQGNSA. This CDR3 region has 14 residues. CDR3 sequence reads: CASSLAQGALGYTF. The CDR3 coding sequence is TGTGCCAGCAGCTTAGCCCAGGGGGCACTTGGCTACACCTTC.

This clonotype has a single count. This chain connects TRBV25-1 to TRBJ2-7; D may be TRBD1 (6 bases). Germline V gene sequence: CDR1 MGHDK, CDR2 SYGVNS. The V end lost 5 bases, the J end lost 0 bases, and 20 bases lay between the germline ends. This CDR3 comprises 17 residues. CDR3 sequence reads: CASSFLTGEDISYEQYF. DNA for the CDR3: TGTGCCAGCAGTTTCCTGACAGGAGAAGATATCTCCTACGAGCAGTACTTC.

The CDR3 spells CSALVGTDRYEQYF. The CDR3 DNA reads TGCAGTGCCCTGGTTGGGACAGATCGCTACGAGCAGTACTTC. V is TRBV20-1 and J is TRBJ2-7; 7 bases are a match to TRBD1. This CDR3 is 14 amino acids long. Per germline, CDR1 DFQATT and CDR2 SNEGSKA (reference sequence). V lost 6 bases and J lost 3; bases outside the gene matches: 11.

This sequence joins TRBV5-1 and TRBJ1-1; weak D call: TRBD1 (5 bases). Per germline, CDR1 SGHRS and CDR2 YFSETQ. The CDR3 runs 16 residues. V lost 1 base to trimming and J lost 1 base, with 14 bases between them. CDR3 coding DNA: TGCGCCAGCAGCTTGACCGTCGCAGGGCCGAACACTGAAGCTTTCTTT. Protein: CASSLTVAGPNTEAFF.

Details on this clonotype: A much larger clone lies one base from this, so it may be a read error. This chain joins TRBV6-1 and TRBJ1-1; D remains unclear. This CDR3 contains 14 residues. Germline V gene data show CDR1 as MNHNS and CDR2 as SASEGT. The germline V and J ends were trimmed by 1 base and 0 bases, with 6 bases remaining between them. CDR3 nucleotides: TGTGCCAGCAGTGAAGTGGCATTGAACACTGAAGCTTTCTTT. This encodes CASSEVALNTEAFF.

The chain couples TRBV24-1 to TRBJ2-7, with D unresolved. Trimming shortened V by 5 bases and J by 6 bases, and 13 bases separated the two germline ends. CDR1 is KGHDR, CDR2 SFDVKD, per germline. CDR3 size: 13 residues. CDR3 protein: CATSGVTGGEQYF. CDR3 DNA: TGTGCCACCAGTGGGGTTACGGGTGGCGAGCAGTACTTC.

Remarks on this clonotype: This may be a read error: a much more frequent sequence differs by one nucleotide. The chain combines TRBV27 with TRBJ1-4; tentatively, D is TRBD1 (5 bases). V was cut by 5 bases and J by 5 bases, with 15 bases left in between. The CDR3 has 15 amino acids. Germline V gene sequence: CDR1 MNHEY, CDR2 SMNVEV (reference sequence). The CDR3 DNA follows: TGTGCCAGCAGTGTCGGACAAGCGCAAAATGAAAAACTGTTTTTT. Its translation is CASSVGQAQNEKLFF.

The chain has TRBV4-1 and TRBJ1-2, with D possibly matching TRBD1 (6 bases). From germline, CDR1 is MGHRA and CDR2 YSYEKL. V was pared by 4 bases and J by 5 bases, with 17 bases between. CDR3 length: 15 amino acids. The CDR3 nucleotides read TGCGCCAGCAGCCCCGGAGGACAGAGCAAATATGGCTACACCTTC. It yields the protein CASSPGGQSKYGYTF.